What follows are 6 T cell receptor beta chains derived from one specimen sequenced in a study of OX40 agonist ivuxolimab in advanced cancers. Measured with immunoSEQ multiplex PCR; TCRdb has only the in-frame clones, and not every one. This table has about 73,000 clones, around nine tenths appearing once. The specimen was CD4+ or CD8+ T cells sorted from blood, collected in a trial of the OX40 agonist ivuxolimab. All receptors come from an adult with an advanced solid tumor such as melanoma, head and neck, liver or kidney cancer.

This rearrangement joins TRBV19 to TRBJ2-3; D unclear. CDR3 length: 12 residues. The germline V and J ends were trimmed by 3 bases and 5 bases, with 6 bases remaining between them. Germline CDR1 reads LNHDA; CDR2 reads SQIVND (reference sequence). CDR3 coding DNA: TGTGCCAGTAGTATTTCAGGAGATACGCAGTATTTT. Residues: CASSISGDTQYF.

The chain combines TRBV28 with TRBJ2-2, with TRBD1 identical over 9 bases. The CDR3 consists of 17 residues. Germline V gives CDR1 MDHEN, CDR2 SYDVKM. With V trimmed by 6 bases and J by 5 bases, 13 bases remained unmatched. The CDR3 spells CASRDVWGQGATGELFF. In DNA, the CDR3 is TGTGCCAGCAGGGACGTATGGGGACAGGGAGCAACCGGGGAGCTGTTTTTT.

The rearrangement links TRBV6-5 to TRBJ2-2; TRBD1 might be the D (6 bases). V lost 3 bases to trimming and J lost 6 bases, with 11 bases between them. The CDR3 loop spans 14 amino acids. The V gene's germline CDR1 is MNHEY and CDR2 SVGAGI. The CDR3 coding sequence is TGTGCCAGCAGTTATCAACAGGGAGCCGGGGAGCTGTTTTTT. This sequence encodes CASSYQQGAGELFF.

This rearrangement joins TRBV5-6 to TRBJ2-1; possible D gene TRBD1, 6 bases. The germline V and J ends were trimmed by 4 bases and 4 bases, with 18 bases remaining between them. The germline CDR1 and CDR2 sequences are SGHDT and YYEEEE. The CDR3 runs to 16 residues. For the CDR3, the DNA is TGTGCCAGCAGCACCGGAGCAGGGGTGGGATACAATGAGCAGTTCTTC. It codes for CASSTGAGVGYNEQFF. Filled out from reference TRBV5-6 and TRBJ2-1, the complete variable domain reads DAGVTQSPTHLIKTRGQQVTLRCSPKSGHDTVSWYQQALGQGPQFIFQYYEEEERQRGNFPDRFSGHQFPNYSSELNVNALLLGDSALYLCASSTGAGVGYNEQFFGPGTRLTVL.

The chain joins TRBV7-8 to TRBJ1-4, with 12 bases lining up with TRBD1. The CDR3 is 15 amino acids. V trimming: 3 bases; J trimming: 7 bases; junction bases outside the gene matches: 3. Per the germline V gene, CDR1 is SGHVS and CDR2 is FQNEAQ. The chain's CDR3 is CASSFGTGGGEKLFF. In nucleotides, the CDR3 is TGTGCCAGCAGCTTCGGGACAGGGGGCGGTGAAAAACTGTTTTTT.

This clone was counted a single time. The rearrangement uses TRBV10-3 and TRBJ2-1, with D perhaps TRBD1 (6 bases). CDR3 length equals 16 residues. Germline CDR1 and CDR2: ENHRY and SYGVKD. V was shortened by 4 bases and J by 1 base, with 14 bases between the two germline ends. CDR3 region: CAISAQGLWSYNEQFF. The CDR3 DNA sequence: TGTGCCATCAGTGCACAGGGTCTTTGGTCCTACAATGAGCAGTTCTTC.